A selection of T cell receptor beta chains follows, all from one sample in a study of human T cells and chemical hapten exposure. TCRdb re-called the RACE reads with MiXCR, one entry per CDR3 protein. There are some 42,000 distinct CDR3 sequences in the sample; around 9.3% occur only once, and 14% to 15% lies in the top ten. The input for sequencing was whole blood, taken in connection with sensitization to the hapten diphenylcyclopropenone (DPC). The receptors derive from a woman aged 35 to 49 with alopecia areata. Some clones in this sample may be carry-over from other donors' samples. Each CDR3 is given with its conserved first and last residue. The D gene is left open where the match is weak. The size of a clone is reported for some rows only, either as once, few or many, or as a class for expanded clones.

V,D,size,J,DNA,CDR3
TRBV7-9,TRBD1,many,TRBJ1-3,TGTGCCAGCAGCTCATCCGGACAGGATAAAGATCGGCCCATATATTTT,CASSSSGQDKDRPIYF
TRBV5-1,TRBD1,many,TRBJ1-2,TGCGCCAGCAGCCCCTCGGACAGGGCAACCTATGGCTACACCTTC,CASSPSDRATYGYTF
TRBV28,TRBD1,many,TRBJ2-7,TGTGCCAGCAGTTTAGGGACAGGTCCGAGCTCCTACGAGCAGTACTTC,CASSLGTGPSSYEQYF
TRBV12-3/TRBV12-4,NA,NA,TRBJ1-5,TGTGCCAGCAGTTCCGGGCTTCATAGGGGGCCCCAGCATTTT,CASSSGLHRGPQHF
TRBV7-2,TRBD2,few,TRBJ2-3,TGTGCCAGCAGCACTTCTAGCGGGGGGGCGGATACGCAGTATTTT,CASSTSSGGADTQYF
TRBV20-1,TRBD2,many,TRBJ2-3,TGCAGTGCTAGGGGGGGGACGAGCACAGATACGCAGTATTTT,CSARGGTSTDTQYF
TRBV3-1,TRBD1,many,TRBJ1-1,TGTGCCAGCAGCCAAGCAGGGGGCTCCACTGAAGCTTTCTTT,CASSQAGGSTEAFF
TRBV30,TRBD1,many,TRBJ1-1,TGTGCCTGGAACCCGACAGGGCCCACTGAAGCTTTCTTT,CAWNPTGPTEAFF
TRBV7-9,TRBD1,many,TRBJ2-5,TGTGCCAGCAGCCCGCGACAGGGACAAAGAGAGACCCAGTACTTC,CASSPRQGQRETQYF
TRBV30,NA,few,TRBJ1-2,TGTGCCTGGAGTGTTAGGGATGGCTACACCTTC,CAWSVRDGYTF
TRBV4-3,NA,NA,TRBJ2-2,TGCGCCAGCAGCCAAGCAGGGACCAACACCGGGGAGCTGTTTTTT,CASSQAGTNTGELFF
TRBV2,TRBD1,many,TRBJ1-1,TGTGCCAGCTTTCAGGGGGCTCCCCCTGAAGCTTTCTTT,CASFQGAPPEAFF
TRBV7-6,NA,many,TRBJ2-3,TGTGCCAGCAGCTTAGACAGGGCCACAGATACGCAGTATTTT,CASSLDRATDTQYF
TRBV3-1,NA,NA,TRBJ2-2,TGTGCCAGCAGCCATCGGGGGGCGGCCGGCACCGGGGAGCTGTTTTTT,CASSHRGAAGTGELFF
TRBV6-5,NA,NA,TRBJ2-3,TGTGCCAGCATGGGCCACACAGATACGCAGTATTTT,CASMGHTDTQYF
TRBV4-1,TRBD1,many,TRBJ1-4,TGCGCCAGCAGCCAAGATTTAGGACAGGGAGTCTCTTCAACTAATGAAAAACTGTTTTTT,CASSQDLGQGVSSTNEKLFF
TRBV6-1,NA,many,TRBJ2-7,TGTGCCAGCAGTGGCGGACGGACATATAGCTCCTACGAGCAGTACTTC,CASSGGRTYSSYEQYF
TRBV11-2,TRBD2,many,TRBJ2-1,TGTGCCAGCAGCCAGAGCGGGGGGGCCCTAAAGGAGCAGTTCTTC,CASSQSGGALKEQFF
TRBV20-1,NA,many,TRBJ1-6,TGCAGTGCTAGAGCAGGAGGAAGTGGCCGGTTTGGGGATTCACCCCTCCACTTT,CSARAGGSGRFGDSPLHF
TRBV2,NA,many,TRBJ2-2,TGTGCCAGCAGTGAAAGTGGAGGGGCCGGGGAGCTGTTTTTT,CASSESGGAGELFF
TRBV20-1,NA,many,TRBJ2-7,TGCAGTGCTAGAGATCTTAAAGGCAGCGAGCAGTACTTC,CSARDLKGSEQYF
TRBV18,TRBD1,many,TRBJ2-7,TGTGCCAGCTCACCATGGGACAGGGGCCCGGGGGAGCAGTACTTC,CASSPWDRGPGEQYF
TRBV25-1,TRBD1,few,TRBJ1-5,TGTGCCAGCAGTGATGGTGGACAGGGTGAATATCAGCCCCAGCATTTT,CASSDGGQGEYQPQHF
TRBV7-9,NA,many,TRBJ1-5,TGTGCCAGCAGCCACGATGAAGGGGGGGCCGGTAGCAATCAGCCCCAGCATTTT,CASSHDEGGAGSNQPQHF
TRBV14,NA,many,TRBJ1-1,TGTGCCAGCAGCCTCAGTCTGAACACTGAAGCTTTCTTT,CASSLSLNTEAFF
TRBV7-6,TRBD1,many,TRBJ1-1,TGTGCCAGCAGCTTAGGGACAGGGGAAGGGAACACTGAAGCTTTCTTT,CASSLGTGEGNTEAFF
TRBV20-1,NA,many,TRBJ1-4,TGCAGTGCTAGAGACAGGTTTGAAAAACTGTTTTTT,CSARDRFEKLFF
TRBV28,NA,NA,TRBJ1-2,TGTGCCAGCAGTTTAGGGCAGCACTATGGCTACACCTTC,CASSLGQHYGYTF
TRBV10-3,NA,NA,TRBJ1-1,TGTGCCATCAGGTGGGCCCCCTCGGGCACTGAAGCTTTCTTT,CAIRWAPSGTEAFF
TRBV7-9,NA,many,TRBJ1-5,TGTGCCAGCAGCTTTGGTAGCAATCAGCCCCAGCATTTT,CASSFGSNQPQHF
TRBV11-1,NA,many,TRBJ2-1,TGTGCCAGCAGCTCCCAGGGGAATGAGCAGTTCTTC,CASSSQGNEQFF
TRBV6-6,NA,many,TRBJ2-3,TGTGCCAGCAGTTACTCGAGCCAAGACAGAGCCACAGATACGCAGTATTTT,CASSYSSQDRATDTQYF
TRBV4-1,NA,many,TRBJ1-5,TGCGCCAGCAGCCATGGGTCGAGAAATCAGCCCCAGCATTTT,CASSHGSRNQPQHF
TRBV15,NA,many,TRBJ2-2,TGTGCCACCAGCAGAATTCCGGGGGCGAACACCGGGGAGCTGTTTTTT,CATSRIPGANTGELFF
TRBV3-1,TRBD1,NA,TRBJ1-4,TGTGCCAGCAGCCAAGCACAGGGGAGGAGTGAAAAACTGTTTTTT,CASSQAQGRSEKLFF
TRBV6-2/TRBV6-3,TRBD1,few,TRBJ2-3,TGTGCCAGCAGCCATCCGGGACAGGGTAAATCAGATACGCAGTATTTT,CASSHPGQGKSDTQYF
TRBV6-5,NA,many,TRBJ2-6,TGTGCCAGCAGAGCCGCCGACAGCCTCTCTGGGGCCAACGTCCTGACTTTC,CASRAADSLSGANVLTF
TRBV7-9,TRBD2,many,TRBJ2-5,TGTGCCAGCGTTTCCGTGGGCCGGGGGGGCCAGCGTATAGGAGAGACCCAGTACTTC,CASVSVGRGGQRIGETQYF
TRBV29-1,NA,many,TRBJ2-3,TGCAGCGCTCTGGACTACTCGGTGGCGGATACGCAGTATTTT,CSALDYSVADTQYF
TRBV7-3,NA,many,TRBJ2-3,TGTGCCAGCAGCTTAGAGCCGAACACAGATACGCAGTATTTT,CASSLEPNTDTQYF
TRBV20-1,TRBD1,many,TRBJ1-1,TGCAGTGCCACTCGACAGGGCGGACCCGACACTGAAGCTTTCTTT,CSATRQGGPDTEAFF
TRBV19,TRBD1,many,TRBJ2-6,TGTGCCAGTAGTTCCTCCGGGACAGGGTGGTCTGGGGCCAACGTCCTGACTTTC,CASSSSGTGWSGANVLTF
TRBV30,NA,NA,TRBJ2-2,TGTGCCTGGCAACAGAACACCGGGGAGCTGTTTTTT,CAWQQNTGELFF
TRBV4-2,TRBD2,NA,TRBJ2-3,TGTGCCAGCAGCCAAGATGCGGGGGGGCCAGATACGCAGTATTTT,CASSQDAGGPDTQYF
TRBV11-2,TRBD2,NA,TRBJ2-2,TGTGCCAGCAGCTTGCGGGGGGCTAACACCGGGGAGCTGTTTTTT,CASSLRGANTGELFF